The T cell receptor (beta chain) described here comes from a study of OX40 agonist ivuxolimab in advanced cancers. Study in general: Of the patients, three showed partial responses, one with hepatocellular carcinoma and two with cutaneous melanoma. Whole-study results and caveats: The 0.1-3.0 mg/kg partial responders had among the lowest clonal expansion. The investigators did not determine what antigen specificity the expanded peripheral T cells had. Clonal expansion was seen in CD4+ and CD8+ blood T cells by week 6 at 0.1 to 3.0 mg/kg.

This table comes from immunoSEQ multiplex PCR, and its TCRdb copy is limited to in-frame clones, with some not included. This repertoire shows fewer than 80,000 clones, roughly 84% found once; its top ten account for around 1.1%. Remarks on this clone: Its antigen is currently unknown.

The clonotype originates from an adult with an advanced solid tumor such as melanoma, head and neck, liver or kidney cancer. Sequences were derived from CD4+ or CD8+ T cells sorted from blood, sampled in a trial of the OX40 agonist ivuxolimab.

The CDR3 spells CASSLLGNEQFF. The CDR3 DNA follows: TGTGCCAGCAGCCTACTCGGTAATGAGCAGTTCTTC. The genes are TRBV11-2 and TRBJ2-1; D is unclear. V lost 5 bases, J lost 7 bases, and 9 bases lay in between. Germline CDR1 is SGHAT and CDR2 is FQNNGV. The CDR3 runs 12 residues.